This TCR beta chain was sequenced during a study of shared clonotypes between healthy human individuals. Sequenced by immunoSEQ multiplex PCR; TCRdb stores in-frame clones only, minus some. This table has 2 million to 2.5 million clones, 93% appearing once. Trimming removed 5 bases from V and 4 bases from J; junction bases left unmatched: 12. The CDR3 is 16 amino acids. Germline loops: CDR1 KGHSH, CDR2 LQKENI. This TCR was recovered from a man aged 18 to 35 in good health. Some clones in this sample may be carry-over from other donors' samples. Material: naive CD4+ T cells from PBMCs. Regarding subset: CD45RA+ positively selected. The chain joins TRBV18 to TRBJ2-5; TRBD1 agrees at 8 bases. DNA of the CDR3: TGTGCCAGCTCAACCTGGAAGACAGGGGTGGCAGAGACCCAGTACTTC. Translated, it gives CASSTWKTGVAETQYF. Combining the CDR3 with reference TRBV18 and TRBJ2-5 gives the whole variable domain NAGVMQNPRHLVRRRGQEARLRCSPMKGHSHVYWYRQLPEEGLKFMVYLQKENIIDESGMPKERFSAEFPKEGPSILRIQQVVRGDSAAYFCASSTWKTGVAETQYFGPGTRLLVL.